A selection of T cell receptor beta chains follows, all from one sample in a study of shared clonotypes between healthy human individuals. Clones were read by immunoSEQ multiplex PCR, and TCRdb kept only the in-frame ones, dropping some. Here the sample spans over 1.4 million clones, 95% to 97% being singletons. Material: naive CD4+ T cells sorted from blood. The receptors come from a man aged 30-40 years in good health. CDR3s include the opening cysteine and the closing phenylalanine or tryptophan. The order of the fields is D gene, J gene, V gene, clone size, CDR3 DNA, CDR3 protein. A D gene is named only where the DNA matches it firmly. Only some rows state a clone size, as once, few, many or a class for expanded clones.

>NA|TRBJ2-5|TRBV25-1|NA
TGTGCCAGCAGTGAGGGAGGGCAGGGGGAGACCCAGTACTTC
CASSEGGQGETQYF
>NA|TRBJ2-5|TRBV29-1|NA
TGCAGCGTTGAAGATGGGGGTAGGAGGAGAGAGACCCAGTACTTC
CSVEDGGRRRETQYF
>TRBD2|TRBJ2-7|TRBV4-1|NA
TGCGCCAGCAGCCAAGGGCCGGGAGGAACCTACGAGCAGTACTTC
CASSQGPGGTYEQYF
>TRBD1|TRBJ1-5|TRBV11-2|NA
TGTGCCAGCAGCAGGGACAGGGGGCCTAATCAGCCCCAGCATTTT
CASSRDRGPNQPQHF
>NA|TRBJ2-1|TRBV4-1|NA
TGCGCCAGCAGCCAGTTGAGGACTTCGCGCTACAATGAGCAGTTCTTC
CASSQLRTSRYNEQFF
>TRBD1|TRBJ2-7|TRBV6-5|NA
TGTGCCAGCAGAGCAGGACAGGCCTACGAGCAGTACTTC
CASRAGQAYEQYF
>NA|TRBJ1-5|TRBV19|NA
TGTGCCAGTACGGAGGGGGGGGTCGATCAGCCCCAGCATTTT
CASTEGGVDQPQHF
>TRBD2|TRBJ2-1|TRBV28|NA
TGTGCCAGCAGTAATTTAGCGGGGAGCTCCTACAATGAGCAGTTCTTC
CASSNLAGSSYNEQFF
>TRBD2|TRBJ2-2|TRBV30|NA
TGTGCCTGGAGTAACCTAGCGGGGTCGAACACCGGGGAGCTGTTTTTT
CAWSNLAGSNTGELFF
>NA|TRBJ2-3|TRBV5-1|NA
TGCGCCAGCAGCCAGGGCCCCACAGATACGCAGTATTTT
CASSQGPTDTQYF
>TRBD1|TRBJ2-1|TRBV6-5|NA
TGTGCCAGCAGTTACGGTACCCGACAGGGTTCTGAGCAGTTCTTC
CASSYGTRQGSEQFF
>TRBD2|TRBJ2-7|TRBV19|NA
TGTGCCAGTAGTATCCGGGGGGGCGAGCAGTACTTC
CASSIRGGEQYF
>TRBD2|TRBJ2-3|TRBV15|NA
TGTGCCACCAGCGGGGGACTAGCGGGAAGTTCAGATACGCAGTATTTT
CATSGGLAGSSDTQYF
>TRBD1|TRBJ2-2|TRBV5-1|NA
TGCGCCAGCGATGAACAGGGGCCTACGAACACCGGGGAGCTGTTTTTT
CASDEQGPTNTGELFF
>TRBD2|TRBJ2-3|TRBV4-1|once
TGCGCCAGCAGCCTACCCCTCACCGGGACTAGCGGGAGGGCCAAAGATACGCAGTATTTT
CASSLPLTGTSGRAKDTQYF
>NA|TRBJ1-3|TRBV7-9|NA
TGTGCCAGCAGCCCCCTCGGGGTTACCTCTGGAAACACCATATATTTT
CASSPLGVTSGNTIYF
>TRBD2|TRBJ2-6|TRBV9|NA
TGTGCCAGCAGCGTCCCAATCGGGGGGTCAGGGGCCAACGTCCTGACTTTC
CASSVPIGGSGANVLTF
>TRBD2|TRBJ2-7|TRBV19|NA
TGTGCCAGTAGTCTCGGACTAGCGGGTTACGAGCAGTACTTC
CASSLGLAGYEQYF
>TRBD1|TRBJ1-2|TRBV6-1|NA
TGTGCCAGCAGTACGAGACAGGGGAGGGACAAAACCTTC
CASSTRQGRDKTF
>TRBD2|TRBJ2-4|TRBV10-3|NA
TGTGCCATCAGTGAGAGAATAGCGGGAGGTCAAGCCAAAAACATTCAGTACTTC
CAISERIAGGQAKNIQYF
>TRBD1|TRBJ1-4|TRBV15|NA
TGTGCCACCAGCAGATCCACAGGGGGGGCAAATGAAAAACTGTTTTTT
CATSRSTGGANEKLFF
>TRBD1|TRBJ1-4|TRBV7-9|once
TGTGCCAGCAGCTTACAGCCCTCGGCACAGGGGAATGAAAAACTGTTTTTT
CASSLQPSAQGNEKLFF
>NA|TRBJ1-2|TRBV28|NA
TGTGCCAGCAGTTTGTTACGGCTAGCTAACTATGGCTACACCTTC
CASSLLRLANYGYTF
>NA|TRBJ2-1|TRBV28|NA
TGTGCCAGCAGTCCAGCCGGTTACAATGAGCAGTTCTTC
CASSPAGYNEQFF
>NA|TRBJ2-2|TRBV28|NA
TGTGCCAGCAGTTTGGGGAACACCGGGGAGCTGTTTTTT
CASSLGNTGELFF
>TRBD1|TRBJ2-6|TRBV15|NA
TGTGCCACCAGCGGACAGGGCTCTGGGGCCAACGTCCTGACTTTC
CATSGQGSGANVLTF
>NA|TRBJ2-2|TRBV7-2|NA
TGTGCCAGCAGTGTCGGGACTGCGAACACCGGGGAGCTGTTTTTT
CASSVGTANTGELFF
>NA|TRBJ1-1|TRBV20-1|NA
TGCAGTGCTAAGGGGGTACCGAGGGCTTTCTTT
CSAKGVPRAFF
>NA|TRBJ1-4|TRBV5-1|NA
TGCGCCAGCAGCTTTTCGTGGCAGTCCTCGGGTGAAAAACTGTTTTTT
CASSFSWQSSGEKLFF
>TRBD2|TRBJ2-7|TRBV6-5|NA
TGTGCCAGCAGTTCCGACCGACTAGCGGGTTTTCACGAGCAGTACTTC
CASSSDRLAGFHEQYF
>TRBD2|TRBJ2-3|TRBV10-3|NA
TGTGCCATCAGTGAGGCGGGAGGGGCAAGCACAGATACGCAGTATTTT
CAISEAGGASTDTQYF
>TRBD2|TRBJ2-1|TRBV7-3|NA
TGTGCCAGCAGCTTAACGGGGACTAGCGGGAGAGTTGGTCAGTTCTTC
CASSLTGTSGRVGQFF
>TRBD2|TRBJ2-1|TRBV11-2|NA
TGTGCCAGCAGCTTAGGCGGGACTAGCGGGAGGGGGAGGGAGCAGTTCTTC
CASSLGGTSGRGREQFF
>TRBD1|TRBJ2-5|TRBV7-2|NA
TGTGCCAGCAGCACCCGGACAGGGCCCTCTTACTTC
CASSTRTGPSYF
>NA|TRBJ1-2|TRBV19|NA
TGTGCCAGTAGTGGCGACAGACACTATGGCTACACCTTC
CASSGDRHYGYTF
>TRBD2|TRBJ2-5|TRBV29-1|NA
TGCAGCGTCAAATCCGTACCGGGAGGAGAGACCCAGTACTTC
CSVKSVPGGETQYF
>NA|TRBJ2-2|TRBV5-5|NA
TGTGCCAGCAGCCCCCGGACTTTGGCCGGGGAGCTGTTTTTT
CASSPRTLAGELFF
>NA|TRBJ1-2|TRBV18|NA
TGTGCCAGCTCACGCCCCGGGGGGGCTCTGGCCTATGGCTACACCTTC
CASSRPGGALAYGYTF
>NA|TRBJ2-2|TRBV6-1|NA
TGTGCCACGGCCTCTTTGGGGAACACCGGGGAGCTGTTTTTT
CATASLGNTGELFF
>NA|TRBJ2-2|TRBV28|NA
TGTGCCAGCAGCCGAGGACTGGGAAACACCGGGGAGCTGTTTTTT
CASSRGLGNTGELFF
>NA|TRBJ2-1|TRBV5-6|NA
TGTGCCAGCAGTTTGGGGGAGTCGTCTCCCCCACACAATGAGCAGTTCTTC
CASSLGESSPPHNEQFF
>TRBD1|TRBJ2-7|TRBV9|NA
TGTGCCAGCAGCGGAGGACAGGGATCCTACGAGCAGTACTTC
CASSGGQGSYEQYF
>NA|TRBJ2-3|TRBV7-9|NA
TGTGCCAGCAGCCTTCGGTCGGGACTGGGGGCAGATACGCAGTATTTT
CASSLRSGLGADTQYF
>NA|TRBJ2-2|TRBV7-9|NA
TGTGCCAGCAGCTTAGGGATGGTCGGGGAGCTGTTTTTT
CASSLGMVGELFF
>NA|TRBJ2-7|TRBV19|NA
TGTGCCAGTAGTATCTACAGATCCTACGAGCAGTACTTC
CASSIYRSYEQYF
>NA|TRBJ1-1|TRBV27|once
TGTGCCAGCAGTTCGGGCCTGAACACTGAAGCTTTCTTT
CASSSGLNTEAFF